These T cell receptor beta chains were read from a single sample in a study of blood T cell repertoires in COVID-19. Measured with immunoSEQ multiplex PCR; TCRdb has only the in-frame clones, and not every one. The data hold about 430,000 clones, with approximately 91% observed a single time. Sequenced: PBMCs or T cells enriched from blood (not recorded which). These receptors originate from a woman in her late teens or twenties who had been exposed to COVID-19. Each CDR3 is given with its conserved first and last residue. D genes are given only for firm matches. Size is stated for part of the rows, as once, few or many counts, or as a class when the clone is expanded.

clone_size: -
j_call: TRBJ2-5
d_call: TRBD1
v_call: TRBV7-9
cdr3_nt: TGTGCCAGCAGCTTCGTAGGACAGGGCGGAGAGACCCAGTACTTC
cdr3_aa: CASSFVGQGGETQYF

clone_size: -
j_call: TRBJ1-2
d_call: TRBD1
v_call: TRBV19
cdr3_nt: TGTGCCAGTAGTATAGATCTCCTCGACAGGGTCTATGGCTACACCTTC
cdr3_aa: CASSIDLLDRVYGYTF

clone_size: -
j_call: TRBJ2-1
d_call: TRBD1
v_call: TRBV5-1
cdr3_nt: TGCGCCAGCAGCTTGTCAGGGGGCCTTTCCTACAATGAGCAGTTCTTC
cdr3_aa: CASSLSGGLSYNEQFF

clone_size: -
j_call: TRBJ1-5
d_call: TRBD1
v_call: TRBV6-5
cdr3_nt: TGTGCCAGCAGTAAACAGGGGGCAGGTCAGCCCCAGCATTTT
cdr3_aa: CASSKQGAGQPQHF

clone_size: -
j_call: TRBJ1-5
d_call: -
v_call: TRBV9
cdr3_nt: TGTGCCAGCAGCGTAGTCAGGGTTTATCAGCCCCAGCATTTT
cdr3_aa: CASSVVRVYQPQHF

clone_size: -
j_call: TRBJ1-6
d_call: -
v_call: TRBV6-2/TRBV6-3
cdr3_nt: TGTGCCAGCAGTTACTCGAGTACCGGACAGTCACCCCTCCACTTT
cdr3_aa: CASSYSSTGQSPLHF

clone_size: once
j_call: TRBJ1-6
d_call: TRBD1
v_call: TRBV5-6
cdr3_nt: TGTGCCAGCAGTTCCGGGACAGGAGGTTCACCCCTCCACTTT
cdr3_aa: CASSSGTGGSPLHF

clone_size: -
j_call: TRBJ2-7
d_call: TRBD1
v_call: TRBV10-3
cdr3_nt: TGTGCCACCAAAGCGGGGACAGGGGGCGAGTACGAGCAGTACTTC
cdr3_aa: CATKAGTGGEYEQYF

clone_size: -
j_call: TRBJ1-3
d_call: -
v_call: TRBV4-3
cdr3_nt: TGCGCCAGCAGCCAATACTGGAGGGCTGGAAACACCATATATTTT
cdr3_aa: CASSQYWRAGNTIYF

clone_size: -
j_call: TRBJ2-7
d_call: -
v_call: TRBV28
cdr3_nt: TGTGCCAGCAGTCCCCTTAAGGAGATCTCCTACGAGCAGTACTTC
cdr3_aa: CASSPLKEISYEQYF

clone_size: -
j_call: TRBJ2-3
d_call: -
v_call: TRBV30
cdr3_nt: TGTGCCTGGAGTGTACAGCAGGGGGGCAGGACAGATACGCAGTATTTT
cdr3_aa: CAWSVQQGGRTDTQYF

clone_size: -
j_call: TRBJ2-5
d_call: TRBD2
v_call: TRBV6-4
cdr3_nt: TGTGCCAGCAGTGACCGGCTAGCGGGATTGGAGACCCAGTACTTC
cdr3_aa: CASSDRLAGLETQYF

clone_size: -
j_call: TRBJ2-7
d_call: -
v_call: TRBV12-3/TRBV12-4
cdr3_nt: TGTGCCAGCAGACTTTTTAGCGGAGGCGAGCAGTACTTC
cdr3_aa: CASRLFSGGEQYF

clone_size: -
j_call: TRBJ2-7
d_call: TRBD1
v_call: TRBV13
cdr3_nt: TGTGCCAGCAGCTCTATTCGACAGGGTTACGAGCAGTACTTC
cdr3_aa: CASSSIRQGYEQYF

clone_size: -
j_call: TRBJ1-5
d_call: -
v_call: TRBV12-3/TRBV12-4
cdr3_nt: TGTGCCAGCAGTAGCCAGGGAAATCAGCCCCAGCATTTT
cdr3_aa: CASSSQGNQPQHF

clone_size: -
j_call: TRBJ2-7
d_call: TRBD2
v_call: TRBV29-1
cdr3_nt: TGCAGCGTGGAAGCGGGAGGTATCGACGAGCAGTACTTC
cdr3_aa: CSVEAGGIDEQYF

clone_size: -
j_call: TRBJ1-1
d_call: -
v_call: TRBV24-1
cdr3_nt: TGTGCCACCAGTGGACAGACCGATGGGTACACTGAAGCTTTCTTT
cdr3_aa: CATSGQTDGYTEAFF

clone_size: -
j_call: TRBJ2-7
d_call: -
v_call: TRBV3-1/TRBV3-2
cdr3_nt: TGTGCCAGCAGCCAAGGCGTTTCAGGGTCCCCCTACGAGCAGTACTTC
cdr3_aa: CASSQGVSGSPYEQYF

clone_size: once
j_call: TRBJ1-1
d_call: -
v_call: TRBV19
cdr3_nt: TGTGCCAGTAGTATATCTAGGGGCACTGAAGCTTTCTTT
cdr3_aa: CASSISRGTEAFF

clone_size: -
j_call: TRBJ1-2
d_call: TRBD1
v_call: TRBV9
cdr3_nt: TGTGCCAGCAGCGTAGATTCCGGACAGGGGGAATACGGCTACACCTTC
cdr3_aa: CASSVDSGQGEYGYTF

clone_size: -
j_call: TRBJ1-1
d_call: TRBD1
v_call: TRBV5-1
cdr3_nt: TGCGCCAGCAGCTCTCCGGGACAGGGGGCGGACACTGAAGCTTTCTTT
cdr3_aa: CASSSPGQGADTEAFF

clone_size: few
j_call: TRBJ1-2
d_call: TRBD1
v_call: TRBV7-2
cdr3_nt: TGTGCCAGCAGCCCGTGGGCAGGGGGGAGCTATGGCTACACCTTC
cdr3_aa: CASSPWAGGSYGYTF

clone_size: -
j_call: TRBJ2-1
d_call: -
v_call: TRBV5-8
cdr3_nt: TGTGCCAGCAGCTTGACAGACTACAATGAGCAGTTCTTC
cdr3_aa: CASSLTDYNEQFF

clone_size: -
j_call: TRBJ1-5
d_call: -
v_call: TRBV6-2/TRBV6-3
cdr3_nt: TGTGCCAGCAGTTACTCGGGCAGCAATCAGCCCCAGCATTTT
cdr3_aa: CASSYSGSNQPQHF

clone_size: -
j_call: TRBJ1-2
d_call: TRBD1
v_call: TRBV15
cdr3_nt: TGTGCCACCAGCACTGGGCCAGGGGGCTTACGGTATGGCTACACCTTC
cdr3_aa: CATSTGPGGLRYGYTF

clone_size: -
j_call: TRBJ2-7
d_call: -
v_call: TRBV23-1
cdr3_nt: TGCGCCAGCAGTCCGTCGGGTCTTTACCACTACGAGCAGTACTTC
cdr3_aa: CASSPSGLYHYEQYF

clone_size: -
j_call: TRBJ2-5
d_call: TRBD1
v_call: TRBV6-1
cdr3_nt: TGTGCCAGCAGTGCTCGGACAGGGGCAATAAAAGAGACCCAGTACTTC
cdr3_aa: CASSARTGAIKETQYF

clone_size: -
j_call: TRBJ2-2
d_call: -
v_call: TRBV12-2
cdr3_nt: TGTGCAAGTCGCTTAACGGGGCTAGCGGGGAACACCGGGGAGCTGTTTTTT
cdr3_aa: CASRLTGLAGNTGELFF

clone_size: -
j_call: TRBJ1-1
d_call: -
v_call: TRBV3-1/TRBV3-2
cdr3_nt: TGTGCCAGCAGCCAAGTTGTGGATGAGGGTCAGAACACTGAAGCTTTCTTT
cdr3_aa: CASSQVVDEGQNTEAFF

clone_size: -
j_call: TRBJ2-1
d_call: -
v_call: TRBV15
cdr3_nt: TGTGCCACCAGCAGACGCGGAGAGAAGTACAATGAGCAGTTCTTC
cdr3_aa: CATSRRGEKYNEQFF

clone_size: -
j_call: TRBJ2-2
d_call: -
v_call: TRBV11-3
cdr3_nt: TGTGCCAGCAGCTTATGGGGGCCCGGGGAGCTGTTTTTT
cdr3_aa: CASSLWGPGELFF

clone_size: -
j_call: TRBJ1-1
d_call: -
v_call: TRBV29-1
cdr3_nt: TGCAGCGTTGAAGCCAGTGTGAACACTGAAGCTTTCTTT
cdr3_aa: CSVEASVNTEAFF

clone_size: -
j_call: TRBJ2-1
d_call: TRBD2
v_call: TRBV19
cdr3_nt: TGTGCCAGTAGGGGATCCGGGACTAGCAATGAGCAGTTCTTC
cdr3_aa: CASRGSGTSNEQFF

clone_size: -
j_call: TRBJ1-1
d_call: TRBD1
v_call: TRBV9
cdr3_nt: TGTGCCAGTGGACAGGGACGCGTGAACACTGAAGCTTTCTTT
cdr3_aa: CASGQGRVNTEAFF

clone_size: -
j_call: TRBJ2-7
d_call: TRBD2
v_call: TRBV6-5
cdr3_nt: TGTGCCAGCAGTTACAGGGAGGGGTACGAGCAGTACTTC
cdr3_aa: CASSYREGYEQYF

clone_size: -
j_call: TRBJ1-6
d_call: TRBD1
v_call: TRBV28
cdr3_nt: TGTGCCAGCAGTCTACAGGGGACCTATAATTCACCCCTCCACTTT
cdr3_aa: CASSLQGTYNSPLHF

clone_size: -
j_call: TRBJ1-4
d_call: -
v_call: TRBV6-5
cdr3_nt: TGTGCCAGCAGTTTATACAGGGAAGGAAGGGAAAAACTGTTTTTT
cdr3_aa: CASSLYREGREKLFF

clone_size: -
j_call: TRBJ1-5
d_call: -
v_call: TRBV18
cdr3_nt: TGTGCCAGCTCATTCGGGGAAAGTAATCAGCCCCAGCATTTT
cdr3_aa: CASSFGESNQPQHF

clone_size: -
j_call: TRBJ1-5
d_call: TRBD1
v_call: TRBV7-9
cdr3_nt: TGTGCCAGCAGCCACACGGGAGGGGGCGGTCAGCCCCAGCATTTT
cdr3_aa: CASSHTGGGGQPQHF

clone_size: -
j_call: TRBJ2-5
d_call: -
v_call: TRBV10-3
cdr3_nt: TGTGCCATCAGTACCGCGGTCCAAGAGACCCAGTACTTC
cdr3_aa: CAISTAVQETQYF

clone_size: -
j_call: TRBJ2-5
d_call: TRBD1
v_call: TRBV18
cdr3_nt: TGTGCCAGCACCCGGGACAGGGCAGAGACCCAGTACTTC
cdr3_aa: CASTRDRAETQYF

clone_size: -
j_call: TRBJ1-1
d_call: TRBD1
v_call: TRBV4-3
cdr3_nt: TGCGCCAGCAGCCAAGACGGCGACAGGGTCGGGAACACTGAAGCTTTCTTT
cdr3_aa: CASSQDGDRVGNTEAFF

clone_size: -
j_call: TRBJ2-5
d_call: -
v_call: TRBV27
cdr3_nt: TGTGCCAGCAGACCCGACAGGATCCAAGAGACCCAGTACTTC
cdr3_aa: CASRPDRIQETQYF

clone_size: -
j_call: TRBJ2-7
d_call: TRBD2
v_call: TRBV3-1/TRBV3-2
cdr3_nt: TGTGCCAGCAGCCACATGCGAGGGACTAGCGGGAGGTACGAGCAGTACTTC
cdr3_aa: CASSHMRGTSGRYEQYF

clone_size: -
j_call: TRBJ1-2
d_call: -
v_call: TRBV7-9
cdr3_nt: TGTGCCAGCAGCTTAGGGACAGTCTATGGCTACACCTTC
cdr3_aa: CASSLGTVYGYTF